This TCR beta chain was observed in a study of CD8+CD57+ T cells in acquired aplastic anemia. Points from the study as a whole: Overlap between patients and controls comprised twenty-nine CD8+ CDR3 sequences.

The sequenced patients had an expansion of CD8+CD57+ cells seen by flow cytometry. The template for TCR beta VDJ and CDR3 sequence profiling was genomic DNA. TCRdb reanalysed the reads using MiXCR and keeps one entry per CDR3 protein. Of about 120,000 distinct CDR3 sequences listed, under 65% are singletons. This clonotype came up once. Antigen specificity is unknown. The CDR3 spans 15 residues. V was pared by 2 bases and J by 1 base, with 2 bases of the junction left unmatched. This chain uses TRBV12-3 or TRBV12-4 with TRBJ2-5, with 9 bases that match TRBD2. The TCR sequence derives from a human donor with aplastic anemia. The specimen sequenced was sorted CD4+, CD8+, or CD8+CD57+ T cells (not recorded which) from PBMCs. The CDR3 DNA reads as TGTGCCAGCAGTTTATCAGCGGGGGGCCAAGAGACCCAGTACTTC. It codes for CASSLSAGGQETQYF.